The clone carrying this T cell receptor beta chain has more than one count but fewer than ten. These data come from a study of response to subunit inactivated influenza vaccine. MiXCR was run by TCRdb on the RT-PCR reads, yielding one entry per CDR3 protein. The sample has approximately 530,000 distinct CDR3 sequences; under 15% are singletons. Germline V gives CDR1 ENHRY, CDR2 SYGVKD. V was clipped by 8 bases and J by 9 bases, with 19 bases between them. The CDR3 totals 13 residues. The sample consisted of PBMCs from blood, taken about 40 days after vaccination. This sequence was found in a man between 45 and 60 years old who received an inactivated influenza vaccine. The V call is TRBV10-3, the J call TRBJ1-2, with D uncertain. The CDR3 nucleotides read TGTGCCATCCGCCCAGCGGCCGTCGAAAGCTACACCTTC. Encoded protein: CAIRPAAVESYTF.